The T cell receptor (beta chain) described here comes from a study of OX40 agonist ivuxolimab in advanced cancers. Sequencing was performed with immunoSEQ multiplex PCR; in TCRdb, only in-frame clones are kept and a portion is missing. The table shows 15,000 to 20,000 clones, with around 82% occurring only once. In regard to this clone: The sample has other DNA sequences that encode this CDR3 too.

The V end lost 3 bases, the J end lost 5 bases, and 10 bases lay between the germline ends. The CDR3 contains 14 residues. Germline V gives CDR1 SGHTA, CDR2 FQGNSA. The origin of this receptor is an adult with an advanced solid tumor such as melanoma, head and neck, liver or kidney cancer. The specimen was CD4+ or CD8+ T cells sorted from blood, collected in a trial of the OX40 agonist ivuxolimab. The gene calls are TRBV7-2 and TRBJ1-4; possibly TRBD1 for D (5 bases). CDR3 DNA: TGTGCCAGCAGCTTGCGGGGGGTCAATGAAAAACTGTTTTTT. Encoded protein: CASSLRGVNEKLFF.